The 8 T cell receptor beta chains reported below all come from one sample, sequenced in a study of T cell responses to AZD1222 COVID-19 vaccine (dated by TCRdb to about 2021). The time point label, as the study defines it: baseline before first vaccination. The sample's treatment or condition label, in plain terms: meningococcal conjugate vaccine given as trial control. The method was the immunoSEQ multiplex PCR assay. The table was pulled from immuneACCESS by TCRdb, which kept in-frame rearrangements only. Such tables lose some clones; where checked, under half of the loss comes from unresolved V genes, and the rest has no known cause. Here the sample has around 99,000 clones; approximately 85% occur a single time. Around 13% of the sample goes to the ten largest clones. The source material was peripheral blood, sampled on day 0 of MenACWY control vaccination. Receptor source: an adult in good health.

This clone was recorded at least ten times. The rearrangement links TRBV14 to TRBJ1-6; no firm D call. Per germline, CDR1 SGHDN and CDR2 FVKESK. The ends were cut back, 1 base at V and 4 bases at J, with 5 bases in the middle. The length of the CDR3 is 14 residues. The CDR3 bases are TGTGCCAGCAGCCAAGGCAGATATAATTCACCCCTCCACTTT. Residues: CASSQGRYNSPLHF. Variable domain in full (rest from reference TRBV14 and TRBJ1-6): EAGVTQFPSHSVIEKGQTVTLRCDPISGHDNLYWYRRVMGKEIKFLLHFVKESKQDESGMPNNRFLAERTGGTYSTLKVQPAELEDSGVYFCASSQGRYNSPLHFGNGTRLTVT.

This clone has a single count. This rearrangement joins TRBV28 to TRBJ1-1; tentative D call: TRBD1 (5 bases). The CDR3 has 17 amino acids. Trimming left V 2 bases short and J 4 bases short, with 20 bases between. Germline V lookup: CDR1 MDHEN, CDR2 SYDVKM. Here the CDR3 DNA reads TGTGCCAGCAGTTTAGGGCGGGGACCCTTAAGGGGCACTGAAGCTTTCTTT. Its protein is CASSLGRGPLRGTEAFF.

This chain uses TRBV7-8 with TRBJ2-1, with a tentative D call TRBD1 (6 bases). Germline-derived CDR1 and CDR2 are SGHVS and FQNEAQ. CDR3 length equals 14 residues. Between the trimmed V and J ends, which lost 1 base and 8 bases, there was a span of 12 bases. CDR3 in DNA: TGTGCCAGCAGCTTAGGGGGCAGGGGCCATGAGCAGTTCTTC. Protein product: CASSLGGRGHEQFF.

This clone was recorded only once. The CDR3 protein is CASSQSIYQPQHF. CDR3 nucleotide sequence: TGTGCCAGCAGCCAGAGCATTTATCAGCCCCAGCATTTT. The J gene is TRBJ1-5, the V gene TRBV3-1 (or the pseudogene TRBV3-2), with unresolved D. V was pared by 3 bases and J by 5 bases, with 8 bases between. Germline V gene lookup returns CDR1 LGHDT and CDR2 YNNKEL (reference sequence). The CDR3 contains 13 residues.

V is TRBV12-3 or TRBV12-4 and J is TRBJ1-6; the D gene is possibly TRBD1 (5 bases). V lost 6 bases and J 10 bases, leaving 13 bases between the germline ends. The CDR3 is 13 amino acids. CDR3 sequence reads: CASRRDVGSPLHF. The CDR3 region has the DNA TGTGCCAGCAGAAGGGACGTGGGATCACCCCTCCACTTT.

V is TRBV4-1 and J is TRBJ1-1; D possibly corresponds to TRBD1 (6 bases). From germline, CDR1 is MGHRA and CDR2 YSYEKL. The CDR3 length is 16 residues. V lost 0 bases and J 1 base, leaving 12 bases between the germline ends. This CDR3 reads CASSQDDRPANTEAFF. As DNA, the CDR3 is TGCGCCAGCAGCCAAGATGACAGGCCCGCGAACACTGAAGCTTTCTTT.

This clone showed up just once. The chain couples TRBV18 to TRBJ1-2, with 9 bases matching TRBD1. Germline CDR1 and CDR2: KGHSH and LQKENI. CDR3 length equals 16 residues. J lost 4 bases, V lost 5 bases, and 11 bases had no gene match. As DNA, the CDR3 is TGTGCCAGCTCATCCAGGACAGGGGACGGTCCCTATGGCTACACCTTC. Amino acid sequence: CASSSRTGDGPYGYTF.

The rearrangement uses TRBV7-9 and TRBJ2-1, with 11 bases aligning to TRBD2. J gave up 1 base and V 5 bases, and 4 bases lay outside the gene matches. The germline V gene encodes CDR1 SEHNR and CDR2 FQNEAQ (reference sequence). The CDR3 extends over 16 amino acids. The CDR3 region has the DNA TGTGCCAGCAGCCTTGGGACTAGCGGATCCTACAATGAGCAGTTCTTC. Protein sequence: CASSLGTSGSYNEQFF.